This T cell receptor beta chain was captured by sequencing in a study of blood T cell repertoires in COVID-19. The overall study: The United States, Italy and Spain were the sources of the acute and convalescent COVID-19 samples. Sources were T cells, B-cell-depleted T cells, or PBMCs; the material itself was cDNA or gDNA.

This clone was counted once. Trimming took 0 bases from V and 7 from J, leaving 13 bases between them. The CDR3 is made up of 15 amino acids. Germline assignment: CDR1 MNHNY and CDR2 SVGAGI (reference sequence). Original methodology: Estimates of nucleated cell counts were drawn from the amplification of reference gene primers. TCRdb's copy holds only in-frame clones and misses some; the assay was immunoSEQ multiplex PCR. V and J calls and clone size are as listed in that table; D and trimming were resolved from the DNA. The sample gives tens of thousands of clones, 94% of which show up once; 4.1% is in the top ten.

Sequencing was carried out using peripheral blood. The clonotype originates from a human donor with active COVID-19. The donor label of this sample is uncertain. The V gene is TRBV6-6, the J gene TRBJ1-5; unclear D gene. CDR3 protein: CASSYSGGAGQPQHF. CDR3 coding DNA: TGTGCCAGCAGTTACTCCGGAGGAGCCGGCCAGCCCCAGCATTTT.